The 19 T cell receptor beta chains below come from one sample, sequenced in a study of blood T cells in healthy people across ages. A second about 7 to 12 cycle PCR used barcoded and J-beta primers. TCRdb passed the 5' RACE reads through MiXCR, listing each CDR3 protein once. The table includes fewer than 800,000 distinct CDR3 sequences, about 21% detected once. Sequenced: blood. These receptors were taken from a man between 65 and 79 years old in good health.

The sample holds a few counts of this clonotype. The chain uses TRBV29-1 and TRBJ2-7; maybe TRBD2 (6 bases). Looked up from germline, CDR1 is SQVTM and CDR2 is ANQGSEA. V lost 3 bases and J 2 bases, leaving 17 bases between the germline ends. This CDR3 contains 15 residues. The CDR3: CSVEGLPLRAYEQYF. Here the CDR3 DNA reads TGCAGCGTTGAGGGACTCCCGTTGCGGGCCTACGAGCAGTACTTC.

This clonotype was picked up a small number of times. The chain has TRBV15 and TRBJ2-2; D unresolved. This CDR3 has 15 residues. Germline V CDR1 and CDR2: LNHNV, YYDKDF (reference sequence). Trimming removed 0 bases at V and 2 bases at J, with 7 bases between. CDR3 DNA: TGTGCCACCAGCAGAGATCGGGCAAACACCGGGGAGCTGTTTTTT. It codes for CATSRDRANTGELFF.

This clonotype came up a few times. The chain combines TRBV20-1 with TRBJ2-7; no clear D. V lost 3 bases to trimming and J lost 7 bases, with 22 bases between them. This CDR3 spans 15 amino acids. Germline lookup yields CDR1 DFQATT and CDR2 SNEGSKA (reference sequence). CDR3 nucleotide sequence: TGCAGTGCTAGGAGCTCCCGGGCCCTGTTACGAGAGCAGTACTTC. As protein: CSARSSRALLREQYF.

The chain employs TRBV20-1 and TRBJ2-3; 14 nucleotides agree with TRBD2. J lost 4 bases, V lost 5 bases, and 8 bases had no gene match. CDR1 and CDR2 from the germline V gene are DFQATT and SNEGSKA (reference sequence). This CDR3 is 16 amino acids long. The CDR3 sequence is CSAPMTSGRAADTQYF. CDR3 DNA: TGCAGTGCTCCGATGACTAGCGGGAGGGCTGCAGATACGCAGTATTTT.

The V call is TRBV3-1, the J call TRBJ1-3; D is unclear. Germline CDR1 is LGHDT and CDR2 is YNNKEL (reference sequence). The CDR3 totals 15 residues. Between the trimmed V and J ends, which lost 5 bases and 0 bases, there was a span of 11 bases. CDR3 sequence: CASSGGSTSGNTIYF. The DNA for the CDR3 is TGTGCCAGCAGCGGAGGCAGCACCTCTGGAAACACCATATATTTT.

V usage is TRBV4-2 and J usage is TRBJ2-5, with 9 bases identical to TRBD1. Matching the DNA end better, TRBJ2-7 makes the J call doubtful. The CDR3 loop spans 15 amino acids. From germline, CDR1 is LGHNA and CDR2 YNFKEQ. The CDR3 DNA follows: TGTGCCAGCAGCCCGACAGGGGGTTCGAATTACGAGCAGTACTTC. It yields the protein CASSPTGGSNYEQYF.

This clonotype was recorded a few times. The CDR3 sequence: CATSGTSGIFEQFF. Here the CDR3 DNA reads TGTGCCACCAGTGGTACTAGCGGGATATTTGAGCAGTTCTTC. The chain has TRBV24-1 and TRBJ2-1, with 10 bases fitting TRBD2. Per germline, CDR1 KGHDR and CDR2 SFDVKD. The CDR3 runs to 14 residues. V was pared by 5 bases and J by 9 bases, with 6 bases of the junction left unmatched.

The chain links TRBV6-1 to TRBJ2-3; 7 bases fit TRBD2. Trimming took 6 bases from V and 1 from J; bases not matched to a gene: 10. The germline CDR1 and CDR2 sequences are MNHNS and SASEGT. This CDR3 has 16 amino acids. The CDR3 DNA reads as TGTGCCAGCAGCACCGGAGCGGGAATGGGCACAGATACGCAGTATTTT. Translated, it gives CASSTGAGMGTDTQYF.

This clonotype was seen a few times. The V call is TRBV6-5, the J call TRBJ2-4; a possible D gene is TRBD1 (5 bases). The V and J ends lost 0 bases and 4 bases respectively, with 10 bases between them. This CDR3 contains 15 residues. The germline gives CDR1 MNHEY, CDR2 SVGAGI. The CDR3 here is CASSYSSGSKNIQYF. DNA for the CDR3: TGTGCCAGCAGTTACTCGTCAGGGTCTAAAAACATTCAGTACTTC.

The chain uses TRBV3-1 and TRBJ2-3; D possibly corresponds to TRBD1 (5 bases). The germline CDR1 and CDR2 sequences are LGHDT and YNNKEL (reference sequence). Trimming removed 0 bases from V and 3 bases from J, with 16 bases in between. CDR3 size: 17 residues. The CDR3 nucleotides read TGTGCCAGCAGCCAAGATTCTAACAGGATGGGGACAGATACGCAGTATTTT. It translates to CASSQDSNRMGTDTQYF.

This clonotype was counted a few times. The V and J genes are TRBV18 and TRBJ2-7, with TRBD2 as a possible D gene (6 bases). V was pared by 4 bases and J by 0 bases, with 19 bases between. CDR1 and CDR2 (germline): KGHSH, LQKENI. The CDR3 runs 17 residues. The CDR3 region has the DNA TGTGCCAGCTCACTGAATACGCCGGGGGATAGCTCCTACGAGCAGTACTTC. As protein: CASSLNTPGDSSYEQYF. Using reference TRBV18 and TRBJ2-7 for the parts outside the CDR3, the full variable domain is NAGVMQNPRHLVRRRGQEARLRCSPMKGHSHVYWYRQLPEEGLKFMVYLQKENIIDESGMPKERFSAEFPKEGPSILRIQQVVRGDSAAYFCASSLNTPGDSSYEQYFGPGTRLTVT.

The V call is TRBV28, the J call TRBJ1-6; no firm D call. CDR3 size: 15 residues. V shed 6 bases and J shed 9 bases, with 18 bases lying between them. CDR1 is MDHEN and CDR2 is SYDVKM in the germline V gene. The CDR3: CASRSPARGFSPLHF. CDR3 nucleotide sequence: TGTGCCAGCAGGTCCCCGGCGAGAGGATTTTCACCCCTCCACTTT.

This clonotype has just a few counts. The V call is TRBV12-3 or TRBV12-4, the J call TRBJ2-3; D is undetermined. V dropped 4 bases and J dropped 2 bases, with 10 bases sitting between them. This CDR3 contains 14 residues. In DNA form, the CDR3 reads TGTGCCAGCAGTTCGGCCAGGCCCACAGATACGCAGTATTTT. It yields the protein CASSSARPTDTQYF.

The CDR3 sequence is CSARDLRGRNEQFF. DNA for the CDR3: TGCAGTGCTAGAGACCTACGGGGACGTAATGAGCAGTTCTTC. The rearrangement joins TRBV20-1 to TRBJ2-5, with D perhaps being TRBD1 or TRBD2 (5 bases each). The DNA end favors TRBJ2-1, so the J call may be wrong. Germline V gene data show CDR1 as DFQATT and CDR2 as SNEGSKA (reference sequence). The CDR3 is 14 amino acids.

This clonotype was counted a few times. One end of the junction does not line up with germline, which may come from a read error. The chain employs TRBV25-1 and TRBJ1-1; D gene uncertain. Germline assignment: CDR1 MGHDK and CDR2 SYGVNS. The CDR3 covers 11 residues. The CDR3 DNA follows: TGTGTCAGCAGTGAAGGAGGGGAAGCTTTCTTT. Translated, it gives CVSSEGGEAFF.

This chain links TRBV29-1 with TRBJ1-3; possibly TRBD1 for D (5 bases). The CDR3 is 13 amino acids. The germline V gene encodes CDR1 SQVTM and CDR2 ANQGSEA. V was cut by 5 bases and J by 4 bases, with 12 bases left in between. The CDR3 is CSVSGRVGNTIYF. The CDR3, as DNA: TGCAGCGTTTCTGGCAGGGTCGGAAACACCATATATTTT. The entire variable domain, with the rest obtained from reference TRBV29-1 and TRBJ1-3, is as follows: SAVISQKPSRDICQRGTSLTIQCQVDSQVTMMFWYRQQPGQSLTLIATANQGSEATYESGFVIDKFPISRPNLTFSTLTVSNMSPEDSSIYLCSVSGRVGNTIYFGEGSWLTVV.

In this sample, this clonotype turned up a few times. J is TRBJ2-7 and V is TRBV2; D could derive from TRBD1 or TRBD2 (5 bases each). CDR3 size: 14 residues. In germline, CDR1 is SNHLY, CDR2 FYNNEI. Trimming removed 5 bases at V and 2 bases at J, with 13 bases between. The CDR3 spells CASSILQGAYEQYF. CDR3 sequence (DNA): TGTGCCAGCAGTATCCTTCAGGGAGCCTACGAGCAGTACTTC.

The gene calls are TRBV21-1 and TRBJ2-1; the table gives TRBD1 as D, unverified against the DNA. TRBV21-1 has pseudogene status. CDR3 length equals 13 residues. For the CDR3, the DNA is TGTGCCAGCAGCAACGACAGGGGAAATGAGCAGTTCTTC. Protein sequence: CASSNDRGNEQFF.

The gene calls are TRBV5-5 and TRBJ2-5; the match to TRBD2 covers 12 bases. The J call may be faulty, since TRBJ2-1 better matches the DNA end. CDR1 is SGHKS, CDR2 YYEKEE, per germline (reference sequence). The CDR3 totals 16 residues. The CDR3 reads CASSLAILAGGSEQFF. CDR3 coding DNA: TGTGCCAGCAGCTTGGCCATTCTAGCGGGAGGGTCTGAGCAGTTCTTC.